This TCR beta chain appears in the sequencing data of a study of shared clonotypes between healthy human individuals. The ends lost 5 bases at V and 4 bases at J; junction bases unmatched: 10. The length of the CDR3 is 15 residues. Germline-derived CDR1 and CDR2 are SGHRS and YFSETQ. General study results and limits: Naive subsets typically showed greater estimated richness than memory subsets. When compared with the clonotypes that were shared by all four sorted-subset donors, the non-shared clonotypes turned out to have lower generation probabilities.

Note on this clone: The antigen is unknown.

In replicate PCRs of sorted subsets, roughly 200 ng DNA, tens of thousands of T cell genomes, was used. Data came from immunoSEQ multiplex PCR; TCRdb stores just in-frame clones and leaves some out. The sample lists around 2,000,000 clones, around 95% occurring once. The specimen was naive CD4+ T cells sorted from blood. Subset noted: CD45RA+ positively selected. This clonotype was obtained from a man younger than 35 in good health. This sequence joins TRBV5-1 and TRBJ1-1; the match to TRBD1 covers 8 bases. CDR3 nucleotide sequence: TGCGCCAGCAGTCCTGGGACAGGCTTTAGCACTGAAGCTTTCTTT. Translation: CASSPGTGFSTEAFF.